These T cell receptor beta chains were read from a single sample in a study of T-cell reconstitution after alpha-beta-depleted transplantation in children. MiXCR was run by TCRdb on the PCR reads, yielding one entry per CDR3 protein. The repertoire has hundreds of thousands of distinct CDR3 sequences, 10% of them found once; the top ten carry less than 9%. The sequencing here drew on PBMCs, taken before TCRalphabeta/CD19-depleted stem cell transplant. These TCRs come from a boy in the first two years of life with acute myeloid leukemia, due to receive a stem cell transplant. The CDR3 runs from the conserved cysteine through the conserved F or W. D genes are given only for firm matches. The size of a clone is reported for some rows only, either as once, few or many, or as a class for expanded clones.

J: TRBJ2-1
size: many
V: TRBV3-1
D: TRBD2
CDR3: CASSQHGLAGGLSSYNEQFF
DNA: TGTGCCAGCAGCCAACACGGACTAGCGGGGGGCCTGAGCTCCTACAATGAGCAGTTCTTC

J: TRBJ2-5
size: NA
V: TRBV3-1
D: TRBD2
CDR3: CASSPETSGTQETQYF
DNA: TGTGCCAGCAGCCCGGAGACTAGCGGGACTCAAGAGACCCAGTACTTC

J: TRBJ1-1
size: many
V: TRBV12-3/TRBV12-4
D: NA
CDR3: CASSPHHRTPRNTEAFF
DNA: TGTGCCAGCAGTCCGCACCATAGGACACCCCGGAACACTGAAGCTTTCTTT

J: TRBJ2-5
size: many
V: TRBV6-1
D: NA
CDR3: CASSANTGMQTQYF
DNA: TGTGCCAGCAGTGCTAATACAGGGATGCAGACCCAGTACTTC

J: TRBJ1-1
size: many
V: TRBV29-1
D: NA
CDR3: CSVTTGAGRNTEAFF
DNA: TGCAGCGTGACTACAGGTGCAGGAAGGAACACTGAAGCTTTCTTT

J: TRBJ1-6
size: few
V: TRBV20-1
D: NA
CDR3: CSATPTGWDSPLHF
DNA: TGCAGTGCTACCCCAACAGGGTGGGATTCACCCCTCCACTTT

J: TRBJ2-6
size: NA
V: TRBV12-3/TRBV12-4
D: NA
CDR3: CASSLNHRVSGANVLTF
DNA: TGTGCCAGCAGTCTAAACCACAGGGTCTCTGGGGCCAACGTCCTGACTTTC

J: TRBJ2-1
size: many
V: TRBV11-2
D: NA
CDR3: CASSLVERLTYNEQFF
DNA: TGTGCCAGCAGCTTAGTCGAGAGACTTACCTACAATGAGCAGTTCTTC

J: TRBJ1-1
size: many
V: TRBV20-1
D: NA
CDR3: CSGGLRNTEAFF
DNA: TGCAGTGGAGGTCTCCGTAACACTGAAGCTTTCTTT

J: TRBJ2-7
size: many
V: TRBV20-1
D: TRBD1
CDR3: CSARRDRGHEQYF
DNA: TGCAGTGCTAGGCGGGACAGGGGGCACGAGCAGTACTTC

J: TRBJ1-5
size: many
V: TRBV5-1
D: NA
CDR3: CASSLEGGSSQPQHF
DNA: TGCGCCAGCAGCTTGGAGGGCGGGTCTAGTCAGCCCCAGCATTTT

J: TRBJ2-7
size: many
V: TRBV15
D: NA
CDR3: CATSRDPVTVYEQYF
DNA: TGTGCCACCAGCAGAGATCCTGTGACAGTCTACGAGCAGTACTTC

J: TRBJ1-2
size: few
V: TRBV10-3
D: NA
CDR3: CAITIQGGSGGYTF
DNA: TGTGCCATCACTATACAGGGAGGGTCTGGTGGCTACACCTTC

J: TRBJ1-1
size: NA
V: TRBV10-3
D: NA
CDR3: CAISARGVAEAFF
DNA: TGTGCCATCAGTGCTCGAGGGGTCGCTGAAGCTTTCTTT

J: TRBJ1-2
size: NA
V: TRBV7-2
D: NA
CDR3: CASSLGVGPANYGYTF
DNA: TGTGCCAGCAGCTTAGGAGTAGGGCCCGCTAACTATGGCTACACCTTC

J: TRBJ2-7
size: NA
V: TRBV20-1
D: TRBD2
CDR3: CSARVRGYEQYF
DNA: TGCAGTGCTAGAGTGCGGGGGTACGAGCAGTACTTC

J: TRBJ2-7
size: many
V: TRBV29-1
D: TRBD2
CDR3: CSVGRTSVPYEQYF
DNA: TGCAGCGTTGGTAGGACTAGCGTTCCCTACGAGCAGTACTTC

J: TRBJ2-2
size: few
V: TRBV15
D: TRBD1
CDR3: CATSRVDRGRTGELFF
DNA: TGTGCCACCAGCAGAGTCGACAGGGGGCGAACCGGGGAGCTGTTTTTT

J: TRBJ1-2
size: NA
V: TRBV7-2
D: NA
CDR3: CASSLEIGPPNYGYTF
DNA: TGTGCCAGCAGCTTAGAAATCGGACCGCCTAACTATGGCTACACCTTC

J: TRBJ1-5
size: many
V: TRBV10-3
D: NA
CDR3: CAISDRGNNQPQHF
DNA: TGTGCCATCAGTGACAGGGGCAACAATCAGCCCCAGCATTTT

J: TRBJ2-2
size: NA
V: TRBV14
D: TRBD2
CDR3: CASSHGLGVNTGELFF
DNA: TGTGCCAGCAGCCACGGACTAGGGGTAAACACCGGGGAGCTGTTTTTT

J: TRBJ2-5
size: many
V: TRBV12-3/TRBV12-4
D: TRBD1
CDR3: CASSLADREETQYF
DNA: TGTGCCAGCAGTTTAGCAGACAGGGAAGAGACCCAGTACTTC

J: TRBJ2-6
size: many
V: TRBV10-3
D: NA
CDR3: CAISETFSGANVLTF
DNA: TGTGCCATCAGTGAGACCTTCTCTGGGGCCAACGTCCTGACTTTC

J: TRBJ2-2
size: many
V: TRBV24-1
D: NA
CDR3: CATSSRRVQGRTGELFF
DNA: TGTGCCACCAGTTCTAGGAGGGTACAGGGAAGGACCGGGGAGCTGTTTTTT

J: TRBJ2-2
size: many
V: TRBV14
D: NA
CDR3: CASSQEGRANTGELFF
DNA: TGTGCCAGCAGCCAAGAGGGCAGGGCGAACACCGGGGAGCTGTTTTTT

J: TRBJ1-2
size: NA
V: TRBV28
D: NA
CDR3: CASSSQGNGYGYTF
DNA: TGTGCCAGCAGTTCACAGGGAAACGGGTATGGCTACACCTTC

J: TRBJ2-7
size: few
V: TRBV2
D: NA
CDR3: CASSPSPGALPPYEQYF
DNA: TGTGCCAGCAGCCCCTCCCCAGGGGCCCTCCCTCCCTACGAGCAGTACTTC

J: TRBJ2-2
size: NA
V: TRBV27
D: NA
CDR3: CATIPGPTNTGELFF
DNA: TGTGCCACAATACCGGGACCTACGAACACCGGGGAGCTGTTTTTT

J: TRBJ2-6
size: many
V: TRBV12-5
D: NA
CDR3: CASGLVGTSGANVLTF
DNA: TGTGCTAGTGGTTTGGTGGGGACCTCTGGGGCCAACGTCCTGACTTTC

J: TRBJ2-5
size: many
V: TRBV7-8
D: TRBD2
CDR3: CASSLSSGETQYF
DNA: TGTGCCAGCAGCTTATCTAGCGGAGAGACCCAGTACTTC

J: TRBJ2-1
size: many
V: TRBV12-3/TRBV12-4
D: NA
CDR3: CASSQTSANEQFF
DNA: TGTGCCAGCAGCCAAACTTCCGCCAATGAGCAGTTCTTC

J: TRBJ2-7
size: many
V: TRBV20-1
D: NA
CDR3: CSASQGNDLREQYF
DNA: TGCAGTGCTTCTCAGGGGAACGATCTTCGCGAGCAGTACTTC

J: TRBJ2-3
size: NA
V: TRBV3-1
D: TRBD1
CDR3: CASSQRTGGSTDTQYF
DNA: TGTGCCAGCAGCCAACGGACAGGGGGAAGCACAGATACGCAGTATTTT

J: TRBJ2-3
size: NA
V: TRBV7-3
D: NA
CDR3: CASSETAGSTDTQYF
DNA: TGTGCCAGCTCCGAGACGGCGGGGAGCACAGATACGCAGTATTTT

J: TRBJ1-1
size: many
V: TRBV7-2
D: TRBD1
CDR3: CASSPGGQGTTEAFF
DNA: TGTGCCAGCAGCCCCGGAGGACAGGGGACCACTGAAGCTTTCTTT

J: TRBJ1-2
size: many
V: TRBV12-3/TRBV12-4
D: TRBD1
CDR3: CASSPGLDRASGYTF
DNA: TGTGCCAGCAGTCCCGGTTTGGACAGGGCGTCGGGCTACACCTTC

J: TRBJ2-2
size: many
V: TRBV9
D: NA
CDR3: CASSLSGVDTGELFF
DNA: TGTGCCAGCAGCCTATCAGGGGTGGACACCGGGGAGCTGTTTTTT

J: TRBJ2-7
size: many
V: TRBV28
D: NA
CDR3: CASSFGRYEQYF
DNA: TGTGCCAGCAGTTTTGGACGGTACGAGCAGTACTTC

J: TRBJ2-3
size: NA
V: TRBV7-9
D: TRBD1
CDR3: CASSPRTGQGTDTQYF
DNA: TGTGCCAGCAGCCCAAGAACGGGACAGGGGACAGATACGCAGTATTTT

J: TRBJ2-7
size: NA
V: TRBV5-4
D: NA
CDR3: CASSLAVRESHEQYF
DNA: TGTGCCAGCAGCTTGGCCGTAAGGGAATCCCACGAGCAGTACTTC

J: TRBJ2-5
size: few
V: TRBV12-3/TRBV12-4
D: TRBD2
CDR3: CASTPSGGPTQYF
DNA: TGTGCCAGCACCCCTAGCGGGGGGCCCACCCAGTACTTC

J: TRBJ2-7
size: many
V: TRBV10-3
D: NA
CDR3: CAISSKDSAIPSSYEQYF
DNA: TGTGCCATCAGTTCGAAGGACAGCGCAATCCCCAGCTCCTACGAGCAGTACTTC

J: TRBJ1-4
size: few
V: TRBV18
D: NA
CDR3: CASSPGMINEKLFF
DNA: TGTGCCAGCTCACCGGGCATGATTAATGAAAAACTGTTTTTT

J: TRBJ2-7
size: many
V: TRBV29-1
D: NA
CDR3: CSVDGGYEQYF
DNA: TGCAGCGTTGATGGGGGATACGAGCAGTACTTC

J: TRBJ2-1
size: many
V: TRBV5-1
D: TRBD1
CDR3: CASSSDRASYNEQFF
DNA: TGCGCCAGCAGCTCGGACAGGGCCTCCTACAATGAGCAGTTCTTC

J: TRBJ2-4
size: few
V: TRBV20-1
D: NA
CDR3: CSARDWGRVAKNIQYF
DNA: TGCAGTGCTAGAGATTGGGGACGGGTAGCCAAAAACATTCAGTACTTC

J: TRBJ2-7
size: few
V: TRBV7-9
D: NA
CDR3: CASSLGGGPGGSYEQYF
DNA: TGTGCCAGCAGCTTAGGAGGAGGGCCTGGGGGCTCCTACGAGCAGTACTTC

J: TRBJ2-5
size: many
V: TRBV7-2
D: NA
CDR3: CASSLVSAYGTQYF
DNA: TGTGCCAGCAGCTTAGTGAGCGCTTACGGGACCCAGTACTTC

J: TRBJ2-5
size: few
V: TRBV28
D: NA
CDR3: CASSSRQDQETQYF
DNA: TGTGCCAGCAGTTCCCGACAGGACCAAGAGACCCAGTACTTC